These 20 T cell receptor beta chains were all obtained from the same sample, sequenced in a study of shared clonotypes between healthy human individuals. TCRdb's copy holds only in-frame clones and misses some; the assay was immunoSEQ multiplex PCR. Counted here are some 1.1 million clones, 60% to 85% occurring once; the ten biggest clones make up almost 0.9%. Source material: memory CD4+ T cells from PBMCs. This sample's subset: CD45RA-negative fraction. The receptors come from a man between 18 and 29 years old in good health. Some clones in this sample may be carry-over from other donors' samples.

As to this clone: Only one base separates this from a far larger clonotype, so it likely reflects a read error. The rearrangement uses TRBV30 and TRBJ2-2; D is uncertain. The germline CDR1 and CDR2 sequences are GTSNPN and SVGIG (reference sequence). The CDR3 covers 15 residues. The CDR3 sequence is CSWSVKPRDTGELFF. The CDR3 DNA reads as TGTTCCTGGAGTGTAAAACCCCGGGACACCGGGGAGCTGTTTTTT.

The rearrangement links TRBV27 to TRBJ1-5, with TRBD1 matching 9 bases. CDR1 MNHEY and CDR2 SMNVEV come from the germline V gene (reference sequence). The CDR3 runs to 15 residues. The ends lost 6 bases at V and 2 bases at J; junction bases unmatched: 5. CDR3 sequence: CASRPTGGRNQPQHF. The CDR3 nucleotides read TGTGCCAGCAGGCCAACAGGGGGCCGCAATCAGCCCCAGCATTTT.

J is TRBJ2-3 and V is TRBV5-4, with D possibly TRBD1 on 7 matching bases. The CDR3 has 17 amino acids. Germline V gives CDR1 SGHNT, CDR2 YYREEE (reference sequence). V gave up 0 bases and J gave up 0 bases, with 14 bases separating them. CDR3 in DNA: TGTGCCAGCAGCTTGGGCGGGACAGAGGCTAGCACAGATACGCAGTATTTT. The encoded protein is CASSLGGTEASTDTQYF.

The chain employs TRBV7-2 and TRBJ1-2; TRBD1 matches at 9 bases. Trimming at V came to 6 bases and at J to 4 bases, leaving 9 bases not matched to a gene. Looked up from germline, CDR1 is SGHTA and CDR2 is FQGNSA. CDR3 length equals 15 residues. The CDR3 is CASSSTGGAFYGYTF. As DNA, the CDR3 is TGTGCCAGCAGTTCTACAGGGGGCGCTTTCTATGGCTACACCTTC.

The rearrangement links TRBV18 to TRBJ1-1, with 8 positions matching TRBD1. Germline V lookup: CDR1 KGHSH, CDR2 LQKENI. The J segment lost 7 bases and the V segment lost 4 bases, leaving 8 bases of the junction unmatched. The CDR3 runs 14 residues. In DNA, the CDR3 is TGTGCCAGCTCACTACGACAGGGGTTGGGTGAAGCTTTCTTT. Translating it yields CASSLRQGLGEAFF.

This clone appeared a single time. This chain links TRBV28 with TRBJ1-3; D is unresolved. Germline V lookup: CDR1 MDHEN, CDR2 SYDVKM. The CDR3 is 15 amino acids. Trimming removed 6 bases at V and 0 bases at J, with 12 bases between. Here the CDR3 DNA reads TGTGCCAGCAGCTACCGCCGGCTCTCTGGAAACACCATATATTTT. Its translation is CASSYRRLSGNTIYF.

The V gene is TRBV4-1, the J gene TRBJ2-7; D possibly corresponds to TRBD2 (5 bases). CDR1 and CDR2 from the germline V gene are MGHRA and YSYEKL. V gave up 0 bases and J gave up 3 bases, with 15 bases separating them. The CDR3 is 16 amino acids. The DNA for the CDR3 is TGCGCCAGCAGCCAAGATTCATCGGGGAACTACTACGAGCAGTACTTC. This codes for CASSQDSSGNYYEQYF.

The chain joins TRBV28 to TRBJ2-7; TRBD2 might be the D (6 bases). Germline V gene lookup returns CDR1 MDHEN and CDR2 SYDVKM. The V and J ends lost 8 bases and 5 bases respectively, with 16 bases between them. The length of the CDR3 is 13 residues. CDR3 residues: CASGPEGRHEQYF. The CDR3 DNA reads TGTGCCAGCGGACCGGAGGGGCGACACGAGCAGTACTTC.

To note about this clone: A read error may be the cause here, since a much bigger clone is one base away. The sample carries other DNA sequences with the same CDR3. The gene calls are TRBV7-2 and TRBJ2-5, with 8 bases lining up with TRBD1. CDR1 is SGHTA and CDR2 is FQGNSA in the germline V gene. The CDR3 has 13 amino acids. J was trimmed by 5 bases and V by 5 bases; bases with no gene match: 4. CDR3 bases: TGTGCCAGCAGCCTGAACAGGGGGGAGACCCAGTACTTC. Protein product: CASSLNRGETQYF.

V gene TRBV9 combines with J gene TRBJ2-3, with TRBD2 matching 16 bases. V gave up 0 bases and J gave up 4 bases; unmatched junction bases: 8. Germline assignment: CDR1 SGDLS and CDR2 YYNGEE. The CDR3 is 19 residues long. CDR3 coding DNA: TGTGCCAGCAGCGTAGACTGGGGACTAGCGGGAGGGATCGCAGATACGCAGTATTTT. This codes for CASSVDWGLAGGIADTQYF.

CDR3 sequence: CSVEKGVGRVFNTEAFF. Written as DNA, the CDR3 is TGCAGCGTTGAAAAAGGGGTGGGCAGGGTTTTTAACACTGAAGCTTTCTTT. The rearrangement links TRBV29-1 to TRBJ1-1, with D possibly matching TRBD1 (5 bases). Germline CDR1 reads SQVTM; CDR2 reads ANQGSEA. The CDR3 runs to 17 residues. With 2 bases removed from V and 2 bases from J, the gap between germline ends came to 21 bases.

In nucleotides, the CDR3 is TGTGCCAGCAGTTCCAGAGGACAGGGCAATCAGCCCCAGCATTTT. It yields the protein CASSSRGQGNQPQHF. V gene TRBV28 combines with J gene TRBJ1-5; the match to TRBD1 covers 7 bases. This CDR3 is 15 amino acids long. The V gene end was trimmed by 4 bases and the J gene end by 2 bases; junction bases not matched to a gene: 5. Germline V gene lookup returns CDR1 MDHEN and CDR2 SYDVKM.

V gene TRBV6-1 combines with J gene TRBJ1-5, with D possibly being TRBD1 (6 bases). Trimming left V 0 bases short and J 1 base short, with 10 bases between. In germline, CDR1 is MNHNS, CDR2 SASEGT. The CDR3 covers 16 residues. CDR3 nucleotide sequence: TGTGCCAGCAGTGAAGCTCCGGGGGGCAGCAATCAGCCCCAGCATTTT. Translated, it gives CASSEAPGGSNQPQHF.

This clone came up many times. The chain joins TRBV11-2 to TRBJ2-7; 7 bases are shared with TRBD2. J lost 2 bases, V lost 5 bases, and 6 bases had no gene match. The CDR3 length is 14 residues. Germline V gene sequence: CDR1 SGHAT, CDR2 FQNNGV. The chain's CDR3 is CASSPLASTYEQYF. CDR3 nucleotide sequence: TGTGCCAGCAGCCCACTAGCGAGTACCTACGAGCAGTACTTC.

The CDR3 DNA is TGTGCCAGCAGCCCCGACAGCAATGAAAAACTGTTTTTT. Protein sequence: CASSPDSNEKLFF. The chain is built from TRBV5-5 and TRBJ1-4; TRBD1 might be the D (5 bases). This CDR3 has 13 amino acids. The germline V and J ends were trimmed by 4 bases and 5 bases, with 9 bases remaining between them. Germline V gene sequence: CDR1 SGHKS, CDR2 YYEKEE (reference sequence).

The chain has TRBV7-2 and TRBJ2-1; D might be TRBD1 or TRBD2, each matching 7 bases. V shed 6 bases and J shed 6 bases, with 18 bases lying between them. This CDR3 contains 15 residues. CDR1 is SGHTA and CDR2 is FQGNSA in the germline V gene. CDR3: CASRPRGGSSNEQFF. Here the CDR3 DNA reads TGTGCCAGCAGACCCAGGGGGGGTAGCAGCAATGAGCAGTTCTTC.

The CDR3, as DNA: TGTGCCAGCAGTTACTCGATCGAGTCGCGAAATGGTGAAGCTTTCTTT. This gives the protein CASSYSIESRNGEAFF. The genes are TRBV6-5 and TRBJ1-1; no firm D call. CDR1 is MNHEY and CDR2 is SVGAGI in the germline V gene. With 0 bases removed from V and 7 bases from J, the gap between germline ends came to 18 bases. The CDR3 has 16 residues.

V usage is TRBV19 and J usage is TRBJ1-2; 7 bases map to TRBD1. Trimming removed 5 bases from V and 0 bases from J; junction bases left unmatched: 6. Per germline, CDR1 LNHDA and CDR2 SQIVND (reference sequence). The CDR3 loop spans 15 amino acids. The CDR3 reads CASSPGDRTNYGYTF. CDR3 nucleotides: TGTGCCAGTAGTCCAGGGGACAGAACTAACTATGGCTACACCTTC.

A note on this clone: This sample includes further DNA sequences coding for the same CDR3. The chain combines TRBV5-1 with TRBJ2-1; no reliable D call. From germline, CDR1 is SGHRS and CDR2 YFSETQ. Trimming took off 0 bases at V and 0 bases at J, with 7 bases between the two ends. The CDR3 runs to 15 residues. Written as DNA, the CDR3 is TGCGCCAGCAGCTTGGGTGGGCGCTCCTACAATGAGCAGTTCTTC. It translates to CASSLGGRSYNEQFF.

The table lists this clone with a count of one. V gene TRBV19 combines with J gene TRBJ1-1; unclear D gene. Trimming pared 4 bases from V and 1 base from J, leaving 7 bases between. The CDR3 spans 13 residues. The germline V gene has CDR1 LNHDA and CDR2 SQIVND (reference sequence). As DNA, the CDR3 is TGTGCCAGTAGTAGTACAAGGAACACTGAAGCTTTCTTT. It is translated as CASSSTRNTEAFF.